The rows below give T cell receptor beta chains drawn from one sample of a study of human T cells and chemical hapten exposure. Each CDR3 protein gets one entry after TCRdb re-called the RACE reads with MiXCR. The sample records approximately 370,000 distinct CDR3 sequences, approximately 5.8% being singletons. The sample here was whole blood, taken in connection with sensitization to the hapten diphenylcyclopropenone (DPC). The receptor source for this set is a woman aged 18-29 years with alopecia areata. Some clones in this sample may be carry-over from other donors' samples. The CDR3 runs from the conserved cysteine through the conserved F or W. Fields, in order: D gene, J gene, clone size, V gene, CDR3 protein, CDR3 DNA. D genes are given only for firm matches. The listing skips clone size in some rows; elsewhere it reads once, few, many or a size class.

.	TRBJ1-5	few	TRBV20-1	CSAKEGVSNQPQHF	TGCAGTGCTAAGGAGGGGGTAAGCAATCAGCCCCAGCATTTT
.	TRBJ1-2	.	TRBV5-6	CASSPPDNYGYTF	TGTGCCAGCAGCCCGCCGGACAACTATGGCTACACCTTC
.	TRBJ2-5	many	TRBV29-1	CSVARRETQYF	TGCAGCGTTGCGCGCAGGGAGACCCAGTACTTC
.	TRBJ2-6	few	TRBV7-2	CASSPTAGANVLTF	TGTGCCAGCAGCCCGACAGCTGGGGCCAACGTCCTGACTTTC
.	TRBJ1-5	many	TRBV28	CASSLEMGYQPQHF	TGTGCCAGCAGTTTGGAAATGGGTTATCAGCCCCAGCATTTT
.	TRBJ2-6	.	TRBV28	CASSLDLQGVLTF	TGTGCCAGCAGTTTAGATCTTCAGGGCGTCCTGACTTTC
TRBD1	TRBJ2-6	many	TRBV7-2	CASSLVGTGGSGANVLTF	TGTGCCAGCAGCTTAGTGGGGACAGGGGGTTCTGGGGCCAACGTCCTGACTTTC
.	TRBJ2-3	many	TRBV13	CASSPGGWTDTDTQYF	TGTGCCAGCAGCCCCGGGGGATGGACAGACACAGATACGCAGTATTTT
.	TRBJ1-6	few	TRBV7-2	CASSLIGGNSPLHF	TGTGCCAGCAGCTTAATAGGCGGGAATTCACCCCTCCACTTT
.	TRBJ2-5	many	TRBV29-1	CSVWGEETQYF	TGCAGCGTTTGGGGGGAAGAGACCCAGTACTTC
.	TRBJ1-1	many	TRBV12-3/TRBV12-4	CASSLGGYEAFF	TGTGCCAGCAGTTTAGGAGGTTATGAAGCTTTCTTT
TRBD1	TRBJ2-5	.	TRBV29-1	CSVEGGTGRVRRETQYF	TGCAGCGTTGAAGGGGGGACAGGGAGGGTGAGAAGAGAGACCCAGTACTTC
.	TRBJ1-2	.	TRBV15	CATSSTGARGYTF	TGTGCCACCAGCAGTACAGGAGCGCGCGGCTACACCTTC
TRBD2	TRBJ2-4	many	TRBV6-4	CASSDSPGTSIQYF	TGTGCCAGCAGTGACTCGCCAGGGACTAGCATTCAGTACTTC
.	TRBJ2-2	many	TRBV25-1	CASSELSDTGELFF	TGTGCCAGCAGTGAGCTGTCGGACACCGGGGAGCTGTTTTTT
TRBD1	TRBJ2-7	once	TRBV6-2/TRBV6-3	CATRITGTGDEQYF	TGTGCCACCAGAATTACCGGGACAGGGGACGAGCAGTACTTC
TRBD2	TRBJ2-3	many	TRBV6-2/TRBV6-3	CASSFWRGVADTQYF	TGTGCCAGCAGTTTTTGGCGGGGGGTTGCAGATACGCAGTATTTT
.	TRBJ1-1	.	TRBV2	CASTLAGFIVNTEAFF	TGTGCCAGCACCCTCGCAGGGTTTATTGTGAACACTGAAGCTTTCTTT
TRBD1	TRBJ2-4	.	TRBV24-1	CATSDPGQGAGNIQYF	TGTGCCACCAGTGATCCAGGACAGGGGGCCGGGAACATTCAGTACTTC
TRBD1	TRBJ1-6	.	TRBV20-1	CSARVWTGSSYNSPLHF	TGCAGTGCTAGAGTCTGGACAGGGAGCTCCTATAATTCACCCCTCCACTTT
.	TRBJ1-5	.	TRBV24-1	CATSDLGEPQHF	TGTGCCACCAGTGATTTGGGAGAGCCCCAGCATTTT
.	TRBJ1-5	few	TRBV6-1	CASSEWSGSYNQPQHF	TGTGCCAGCAGTGAATGGTCGGGCAGTTACAATCAGCCCCAGCATTTT
.	TRBJ2-7	few	TRBV4-3	CASSPIPDSLYEQYF	TGCGCCAGCAGCCCTATCCCGGACAGTCTCTACGAGCAGTACTTC
.	TRBJ2-3	few	TRBV11-1	CASSRQAPPDTQYF	TGTGCCAGCAGCCGACAGGCTCCCCCGGATACGCAGTATTTT